This T cell receptor (beta chain) was documented in a study of human T cells and chemical hapten exposure (dated by TCRdb to the early 2020s). About the investigation overall: For sensitization, 2% DPC in acetone was applied to a 2 cm by 2 cm area of upper inner arm skin. Patients additionally received weekly therapeutic DPC doses to the scalp throughout the approximately 22-week study period. Patch tests used Finn chambers with 0.01% DPC on the upper back, scored after 6 days by International Contact Dermatitis Research Group standards. The patient cohort, mostly female, included alopecia areata with under or over 50% scalp involvement, alopecia totalis and alopecia universalis. Libraries were pooled for sequencing, and variation in per-sample TCR yields was attributed mainly to small differences in library volumes within the pool. In alopecia patients, the study followed how the peripheral blood TCR repertoire changed in vivo over primary and secondary sensitization to diphenylcyclopropenone (DPC), a hapten. Patient blood was sampled pre-sensitization (week 0) and at 2, 6 and about 24 weeks after DPC sensitization. Blood for TCR sequencing was provided by twenty-nine alopecia patients at one to four time points (pre-sensitization, 2, 6 and 24 weeks).

Libraries were prepared through RACE. Instrument on record: NextSeq 500. Library preparation attached unique molecular identifiers to individual cDNA molecules for quantitative, reproducible TCR counting. Both TCR alpha and TCR beta chains were sequenced from each blood RNA sample. Concerning the study's data processing: A median of about 87,000 TCRs per sample was observed, with a range of about 20,000 to 750,000. The Decombinator software suite was used to annotate the V, J and CDR3 of the TCR reads. To make PS versus PT1 abundance plots, every sample was subsampled to the same number of TCRs (28,000). Expanded TCRs were defined as absent before sensitization and observed at least eight times at the 2-week time point. TCRdb redid the processing of the public reads, applying fastp at Q25 and MiXCR, and retained in-frame beta chains. Each entry is one CDR3 protein sequence, shown with its most common DNA and genes. The V and J calls, along with clone size, are taken from TCRdb and not from the paper's own processing. The sample includes tens of thousands of distinct CDR3 sequences, with less than 11% observed a single time. Of the sample, 4.5% to 5% falls within the top ten clones.

For CDR1 and CDR2, the germline V gene lists SGHTA and FQGNSA. The trim is 0 bases for V and 6 bases for J, with a gap of 15 bases between the germline ends. The CDR3 sequence holds 16 residues, the cysteine and phenylalanine included. The sequence is cut down to CDR3 DNA, 48 bases in frame from base 1. The time point label here, explained by the study, means: patch test 2, 6 weeks after DPC sensitization. What this sample's treatment or condition label stands for: therapeutic diphenylcyclopropenone sensitization with weekly scalp DPC. At each patch-test visit, blood was drawn before the patch test was applied. Patients were eligible if aged 18 to 70, diagnosed with alopecia and judged suitable for DPC therapy, and pregnant patients were excluded. Total RNA was isolated from unfractionated whole blood collected in Tempus Blood RNA tubes. Overall results and qualifications from the work: Expanded TCRs formed significantly more large CDR3 similarity clusters than pre-sensitization or healthy control sets, consistent with antigen-driven responses. Because all patients had alopecia, a presumed autoimmune disease, the immune response of the patients might differ from that of healthy individuals. Patch test score was positively correlated with the number of PT1 expanded TCRs, with significance at thresholds 8, 16 and 32 but not at 4. DPC sensitization did not change how many TCRs were above 1 in 1000 frequency, and no evidence was found of alterations in global repertoire structure. Repeated subsampling changed both the strength of the expansion versus patch-test correlation and the threshold at which the correlation became significant.

This clonotype was observed a few times. The antigen it recognizes is unknown. Nothing much larger sits one base from this clone, and base qualities are not available. Sequencing used whole blood, obtained in connection with sensitization to the hapten diphenylcyclopropenone (DPC). The source of this sequence is a woman in her fifties or sixties with alopecia areata. Some clones in this sample may be carry-over from other donors' samples. The rearranged chain carries TRBV7-2 and TRBJ2-1; the D gene assignment is ambiguous. The DNA sequence follows: TGTGCCAGCAGCTTAGCGGACCCCAAGGTCTCCAATGAGCAGTTCTTC. It encodes CASSLADPKVSNEQFF.